This TCR beta chain appears in the sequencing data of a study of shared clonotypes between healthy human individuals. In germline, CDR1 is SGDLS, CDR2 YYNGEE. The CDR3 is 14 amino acids. J gave up 7 bases and V 6 bases, and 9 bases lay outside the gene matches. This clone was seen a few times. CD45RO-negative, CCR7-positively selected cells formed the naive CD8 fraction, excluding terminally differentiated effector memory CD45RA+ cells. Profiled with immunoSEQ multiplex PCR; TCRdb holds only in-frame clones, not every one. The table includes roughly 2.1 million clones, just over 90% detected once. The rearrangement uses TRBV9 and TRBJ2-1; 8 bases are a match to TRBD1. The sample taken for sequencing was naive CD8+ T cells from PBMCs. This receptor was identified in a man between 18 and 35 years old in good health. Some clones in this sample may be carry-over from other donors' samples. Here the CDR3 DNA reads TGTGCCAGCAACGACGGACAGGGAGGAAATGAGCAGTTCTTC. As protein: CASNDGQGGNEQFF.